These T cell receptor beta chains were read from a single sample in a study of T cells in Graves' hyperthyroidism and ophthalmopathy. TCRdb re-derived calls from the multiplex PCR reads in MiXCR, one entry per CDR3 protein. The repertoire holds about 290,000 distinct CDR3 sequences, with approximately 18% as singletons. The sequencing sample was made of blood. The receptor source for this set is a man aged 50-59 years with Graves' ophthalmopathy. CDR3s include the opening cysteine and the closing phenylalanine or tryptophan. Each record gives: D gene, clone size, CDR3 length, V gene, J gene, CDR3 protein, CDR3 DNA. A D gene is named only where the DNA matches it firmly. The size field is filled for only some rows; it gives once, few, many or a size class.

>TRBD2|.|15|TRBV7-3|TRBJ2-2
CASSTLAANTGELFF
TGTGCCAGCAGCACCCTAGCGGCGAACACCGGGGAGCTGTTTTTT
>TRBD2|many|19|TRBV28|TRBJ2-2
CASSPSGHFTREGTGELFF
TGTGCCAGCAGTCCGTCGGGACACTTTACTCGGGAGGGCACCGGGGAGCTGTTTTTT
>.|.|16|TRBV7-9|TRBJ1-1
CASSSDHRALNTEAFF
TGTGCCAGCAGCTCTGATCACAGGGCTTTGAACACTGAAGCTTTCTTT
>TRBD2|many|15|TRBV27|TRBJ2-7
CASSLVAGYPGEQYF
TGTGCCAGCAGTTTAGTAGCGGGCTACCCTGGAGAGCAGTACTTC
>TRBD1|many|14|TRBV30|TRBJ1-2
CAWSPQGVNYGYTF
TGTGCCTGGAGTCCTCAGGGGGTTAACTATGGCTACACCTTC
>.|many|17|TRBV11-2|TRBJ2-3
CASSLGGWGRYTDTQYF
TGTGCCAGCAGCTTAGGGGGTTGGGGGAGATACACAGATACGCAGTATTTT
>TRBD2|.|14|TRBV7-9|TRBJ2-1
CASSSSGRHNEQSF
TGTGCCAGCAGCTCCAGCGGGAGGCACAATGAGCAGTCCTTC
>.|many|12|TRBV20-1|TRBJ2-1
CSARSDRYEQFF
TGCAGTGCTAGAAGTGATAGATATGAGCAGTTCTTC
>.|.|15|TRBV2|TRBJ1-6
CASSEGAAIGSPLHF
TGTGCCAGCAGTGAAGGAGCGGCCATAGGGTCACCCCTCCACTTT
>.|many|15|TRBV9|TRBJ2-3
CASSVAAQRTDTQYF
TGTGCCAGCAGCGTAGCCGCCCAGCGCACAGATACGCAGTATTTT
>.|many|16|TRBV6-1|TRBJ2-7
CASSEGSPASSYEQYF
TGTGCCAGCAGTGAAGGATCGCCAGCTAGCTCCTACGAGCAGTACTTC
>.|.|16|TRBV9|TRBJ1-5
CASSEVEGFRNQPQHF
TGTGCCAGCAGTGAGGTGGAGGGTTTCCGCAATCAGCCCCAGCATTTT
>.|few|13|TRBV14|TRBJ2-7
CASSQDMVSEQYF
TGTGCCAGCAGCCAAGACATGGTCAGCGAGCAGTACTTC
>TRBD1|few|13|TRBV10-3|TRBJ2-1
CAISSDRGNEQFF
TGTGCCATCAGTTCTGACAGGGGTAATGAGCAGTTCTTC
>.|many|14|TRBV3-1|TRBJ1-6
CASSQGGENSPLHF
TGTGCCAGCAGCCAAGGGGGGGAGAATTCACCCCTCCACTTT
>.|.|15|TRBV6-1|TRBJ1-4
CASSPRDTTNEKLFF
TGTGCCAGCAGCCCCCGAGACACAACTAATGAAAAACTGTTTTTT
>.|.|16|TRBV5-1|TRBJ2-5
CASSLGASPRGETQYF
TGCGCCAGCAGCTTGGGGGCTAGCCCGAGAGGGGAGACCCAGTACTTC
>.|many|12|TRBV28|TRBJ2-3
CASSSLGDTQYF
TGTGCCAGCAGCTCCTTAGGGGATACGCAGTATTTT
>.|few|14|TRBV20-1|TRBJ1-2
CSAGNLAGGYGYTF
TGCAGTGCTGGCAATCTGGCAGGCGGATATGGCTACACCTTC
>.|.|16|TRBV7-9|TRBJ1-4
CASSLNGGTRNGKLFF
TGTGCCAGCAGCCTTAACGGGGGGACTCGAAATGGAAAACTGTTTTTT
>TRBD1|.|17|TRBV28|TRBJ1-5
CASSRHRGSGSNQPQHF
TGTGCCAGCAGCCGCCACAGGGGAAGCGGGAGCAATCAGCCCCAGCATTTT
>TRBD1|many|14|TRBV10-3|TRBJ2-1
CANRGTGVRSEQFF
TGTGCCAACCGGGGGACAGGGGTACGAAGTGAGCAGTTCTTC
>.|.|14|TRBV18|TRBJ2-7
CASSPWDNSYEQYF
TGTGCCAGCTCACCATGGGACAACTCCTACGAGCAGTACTTC
>.|many|14|TRBV6-1|TRBJ1-1
CASSDRGANTEAFF
TGTGCCAGCAGTGATAGGGGTGCGAACACTGAAGCTTTCTTT
>.|many|17|TRBV12-3/TRBV12-4|TRBJ2-1
CASSFRPGETGENEQFF
TGTGCCAGCAGTTTTCGACCTGGAGAAACGGGGGAAAATGAGCAGTTCTTC
>.|.|16|TRBV9|TRBJ1-1
CASSVGGGRMNTEAFF
TGTGCCAGCAGCGTAGGCGGGGGGAGGATGAACACTGAAGCTTTCTTT
>.|many|15|TRBV11-2|TRBJ2-5
CASSVIPRPQETQYF
TGTGCCAGCAGCGTCATTCCCAGGCCTCAAGAGACCCAGTACTTC
>TRBD2|.|14|TRBV29-1|TRBJ2-3
CSDGLAGEEDTQYF
TGCAGCGACGGACTAGCGGGAGAGGAAGATACGCAGTATTTT
>TRBD2|few|15|TRBV7-9|TRBJ2-7
CASSLTPGPGGEQYF
TGTGCCAGCAGCTTAACCCCAGGGCCGGGAGGCGAGCAGTACTTC
>.|.|17|TRBV28|TRBJ2-2
CASSLEGAGVNTGELFF
TGTGCCAGCAGTTTAGAGGGGGCGGGAGTGAACACCGGGGAGCTGTTTTTT
>.|.|14|TRBV10-2|TRBJ1-2
CASSADASNYGYTF
TGCGCCAGCAGTGCTGACGCCTCTAACTATGGCTACACCTTC
>TRBD1|.|15|TRBV5-1|TRBJ2-3
CASSIQGARTDTQYF
TGCGCCAGCAGCATACAGGGGGCCCGCACAGATACGCAGTATTTT
>TRBD2|medium-sized|14|TRBV19|TRBJ2-1
CASSIKRGYNEQFF
TGTGCCAGTAGTATCAAGCGGGGATACAATGAGCAGTTCTTC
>TRBD2|many|18|TRBV5-1|TRBJ2-3
CASSSGLAGSTSTDTQYF
TGCGCCAGCAGCTCCGGACTAGCGGGATCGACTAGCACAGATACGCAGTATTTT
>TRBD1|few|12|TRBV5-5|TRBJ1-1
CASSFNDRGAFF
TGTGCCAGCAGCTTTAATGACAGGGGAGCTTTCTTT
>TRBD1|.|13|TRBV6-1|TRBJ1-2
CASRAGTGDGYTF
TGTGCCAGCAGAGCCGGGACAGGGGATGGCTACACCTTC
>.|.|15|TRBV27|TRBJ2-1
CASSYSDNPYNEQFF
TGTGCCAGCAGTTATTCGGATAACCCCTACAATGAGCAGTTCTTC
>.|few|13|TRBV14|TRBJ1-1
CASSIALNTEAFF
TGTGCCAGCAGCATCGCCCTGAACACTGAAGCTTTCTTT
>TRBD1|few|16|TRBV10-2|TRBJ1-5
CASSESRTGGGQPQHF
TGCGCCAGCAGTGAGTCGAGGACAGGGGGCGGTCAGCCCCAGCATTTT
>TRBD2|many|16|TRBV20-1|TRBJ2-3
CSAYGTSGKSTDTQYF
TGCAGTGCCTACGGGACTAGCGGAAAGAGCACAGATACGCAGTATTTT
>TRBD1|few|14|TRBV7-2|TRBJ1-6
CASSYNRGNSPLHF
TGTGCCAGCAGCTACAACAGGGGGAATTCACCCCTCCACTTT
>TRBD2|many|13|TRBV20-1|TRBJ2-5
CSATGTSQETQYF
TGCAGTGCTACCGGGACTAGCCAAGAGACCCAGTACTTC
>TRBD2|many|15|TRBV9|TRBJ2-1
CASSVDGRAYNEQFF
TGTGCCAGCAGCGTAGACGGGAGGGCCTACAATGAGCAGTTCTTC